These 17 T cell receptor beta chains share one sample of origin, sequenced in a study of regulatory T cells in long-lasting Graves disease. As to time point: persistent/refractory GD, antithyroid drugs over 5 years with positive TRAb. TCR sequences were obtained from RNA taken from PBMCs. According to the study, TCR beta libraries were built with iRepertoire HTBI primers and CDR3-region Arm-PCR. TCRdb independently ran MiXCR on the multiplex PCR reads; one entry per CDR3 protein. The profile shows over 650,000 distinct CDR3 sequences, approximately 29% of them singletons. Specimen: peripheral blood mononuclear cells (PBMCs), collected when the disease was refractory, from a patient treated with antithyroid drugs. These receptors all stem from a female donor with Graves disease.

CDR3 nucleotides: TGTGCCAGCAGCGTAGGGGCTAGCGCTTCCAACTCGGGAAACGCCTACGAGCAGTACTTC. This translates into CASSVGASASNSGNAYEQYF. The chain links TRBV9 to TRBJ2-7, with D tentatively TRBD2 (6 bases). CDR3 length: 20 amino acids. Germline CDR1 reads SGDLS; CDR2 reads YYNGEE. V lost 0 bases, J lost 2 bases, and 27 bases lay in between.

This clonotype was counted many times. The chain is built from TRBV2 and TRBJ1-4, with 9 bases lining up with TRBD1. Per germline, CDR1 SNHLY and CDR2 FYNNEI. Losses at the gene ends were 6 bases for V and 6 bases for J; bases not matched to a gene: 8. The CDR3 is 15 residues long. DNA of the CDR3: TGTGCCAGCAGCGCCCGGACAGGGGAGGATGAAAAACTGTTTTTT. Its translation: CASSARTGEDEKLFF.

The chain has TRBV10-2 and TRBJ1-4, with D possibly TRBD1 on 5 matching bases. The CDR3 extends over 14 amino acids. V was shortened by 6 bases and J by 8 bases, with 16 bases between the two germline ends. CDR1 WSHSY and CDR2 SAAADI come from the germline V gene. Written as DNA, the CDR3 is TGCGCCAGCAGACTGATGGGGGTGGGCGAAAAACTGTTTTTT. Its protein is CASRLMGVGEKLFF.

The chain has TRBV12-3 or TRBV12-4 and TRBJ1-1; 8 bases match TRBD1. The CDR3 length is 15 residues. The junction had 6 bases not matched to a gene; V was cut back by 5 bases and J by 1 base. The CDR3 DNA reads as TGTGCCAGCAGTCAAAGACAGGGGTGGAACACTGAAGCTTTCTTT. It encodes CASSQRQGWNTEAFF.

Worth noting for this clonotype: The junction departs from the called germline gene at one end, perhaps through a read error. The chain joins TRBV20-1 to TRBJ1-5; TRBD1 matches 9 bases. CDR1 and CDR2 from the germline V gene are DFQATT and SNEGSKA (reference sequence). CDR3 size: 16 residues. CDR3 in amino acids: CSAREGQGASNQPQHF. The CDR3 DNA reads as TGCAGTGCGAGAGAGGGACAGGGCGCCAGCAATCAGCCCCAGCATTTT.

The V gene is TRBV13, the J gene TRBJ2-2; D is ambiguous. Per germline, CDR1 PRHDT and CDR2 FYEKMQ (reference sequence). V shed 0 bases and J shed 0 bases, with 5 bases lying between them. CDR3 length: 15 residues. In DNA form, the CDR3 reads TGTGCCAGCAGCTTAGGAGGACCGAACACCGGGGAGCTGTTTTTT. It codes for CASSLGGPNTGELFF.

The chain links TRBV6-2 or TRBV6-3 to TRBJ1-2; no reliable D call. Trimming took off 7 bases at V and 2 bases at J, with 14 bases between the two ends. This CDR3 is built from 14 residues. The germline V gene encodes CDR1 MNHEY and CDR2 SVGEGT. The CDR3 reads CASMREPNNYGYTF. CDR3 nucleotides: TGTGCCAGCATGAGAGAACCCAACAACTATGGCTACACCTTC.

The CDR3 reads CASSFNGRGWGLNTEAFF. Here the CDR3 DNA reads TGCGCCAGCAGCTTTAACGGTCGGGGATGGGGGCTGAACACTGAAGCTTTCTTT. This chain connects TRBV5-1 to TRBJ1-1; D is perhaps TRBD1 (6 bases). CDR1 and CDR2 (germline): SGHRS, YFSETQ. The CDR3 is made up of 18 amino acids. Deletions cut 2 bases from V and 0 bases from J, with 20 bases between.

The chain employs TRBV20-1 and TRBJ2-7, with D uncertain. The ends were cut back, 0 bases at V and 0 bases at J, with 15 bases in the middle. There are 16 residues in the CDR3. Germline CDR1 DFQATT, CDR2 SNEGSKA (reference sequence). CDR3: CSARDLKSLRSYEQYF. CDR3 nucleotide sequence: TGCAGTGCTAGAGATCTGAAATCTCTTCGCTCCTACGAGCAGTACTTC.

The CDR3 loop reads CASSPGKVQGSQPQHF. The CDR3 DNA reads as TGTGCCAGCAGCCCAGGAAAGGTACAGGGAAGTCAGCCCCAGCATTTT. This sequence joins TRBV7-2 and TRBJ1-5; tentatively, D is TRBD1 (6 bases). This CDR3 contains 16 residues. Germline V CDR1 and CDR2: SGHTA, FQGNSA. Trimming took off 5 bases at V and 6 bases at J, with 20 bases between the two ends.

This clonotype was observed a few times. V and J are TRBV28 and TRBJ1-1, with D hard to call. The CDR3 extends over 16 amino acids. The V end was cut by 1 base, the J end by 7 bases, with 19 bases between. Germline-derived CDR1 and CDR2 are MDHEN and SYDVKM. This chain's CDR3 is CASSLSPTRPAHEAFF. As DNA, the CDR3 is TGTGCCAGCAGTTTATCCCCCACCCGACCGGCGCATGAAGCTTTCTTT.

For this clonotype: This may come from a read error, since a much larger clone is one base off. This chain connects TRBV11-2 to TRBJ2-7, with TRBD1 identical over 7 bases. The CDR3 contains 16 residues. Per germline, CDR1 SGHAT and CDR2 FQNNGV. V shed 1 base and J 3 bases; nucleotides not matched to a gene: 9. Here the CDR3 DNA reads TGTGCCAGCAGCTTAGCCCCGACAGGGCCAGTCTACGAGCAGTACTTC. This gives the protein CASSLAPTGPVYEQYF.

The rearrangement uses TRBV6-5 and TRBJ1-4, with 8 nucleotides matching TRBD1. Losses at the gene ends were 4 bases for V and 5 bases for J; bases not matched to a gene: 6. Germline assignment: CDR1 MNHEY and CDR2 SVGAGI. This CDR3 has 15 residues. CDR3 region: CASSFGQGRNEKLFF. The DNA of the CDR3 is TGTGCCAGCAGTTTCGGACAGGGACGGAATGAAAAACTGTTTTTT.

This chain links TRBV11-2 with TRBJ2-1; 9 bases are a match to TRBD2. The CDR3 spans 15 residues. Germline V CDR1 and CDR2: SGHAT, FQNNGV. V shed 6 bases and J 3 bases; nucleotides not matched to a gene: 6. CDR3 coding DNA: TGTGCCAGCAGACCGATAGCGGGAGTCTACAATGAGCAGTTCTTC. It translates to CASRPIAGVYNEQFF.

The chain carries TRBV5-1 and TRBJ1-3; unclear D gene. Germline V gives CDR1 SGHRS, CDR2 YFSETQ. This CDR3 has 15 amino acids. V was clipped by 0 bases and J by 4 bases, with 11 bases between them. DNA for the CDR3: TGCGCCAGCAGCTTGGCCGTAGGAGACGGAAACACCATATATTTT. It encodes CASSLAVGDGNTIYF.

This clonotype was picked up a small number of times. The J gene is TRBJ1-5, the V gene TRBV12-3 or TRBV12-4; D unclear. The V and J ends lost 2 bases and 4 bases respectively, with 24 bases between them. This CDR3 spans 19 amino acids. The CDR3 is CASSLNTRFQGQANQPQHF. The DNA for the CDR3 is TGTGCCAGCAGTTTAAATACCAGATTCCAAGGTCAAGCAAATCAGCCCCAGCATTTT.

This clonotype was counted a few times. The CDR3 nucleotides read TGCGCCAGCAGCTTAACCGGGAGGGGCACAGATACGCAGTATTTT. Protein sequence: CASSLTGRGTDTQYF. V is TRBV5-1 and J is TRBJ2-3, with 8 nucleotides matching TRBD2. In germline, CDR1 is SGHRS, CDR2 YFSETQ. The junction had 3 bases not matched to a gene; V was cut back by 2 bases and J by 1 base. The CDR3 sequence is 15 residues long.